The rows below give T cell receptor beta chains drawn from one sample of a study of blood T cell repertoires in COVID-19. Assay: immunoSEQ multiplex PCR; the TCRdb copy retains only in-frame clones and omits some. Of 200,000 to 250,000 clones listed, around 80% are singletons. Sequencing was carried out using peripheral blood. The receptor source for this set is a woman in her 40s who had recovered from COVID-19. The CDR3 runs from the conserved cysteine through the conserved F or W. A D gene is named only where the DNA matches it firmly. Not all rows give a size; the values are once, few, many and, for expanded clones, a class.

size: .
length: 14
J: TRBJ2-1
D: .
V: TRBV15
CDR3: CATSLLGGADEQFF
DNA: TGTGCCACCAGCCTCCTGGGGGGAGCAGACGAGCAGTTCTTC

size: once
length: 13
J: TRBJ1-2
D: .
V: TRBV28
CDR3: CASSFETSYGYTF
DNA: TGTGCCAGCAGTTTTGAGACATCTTATGGCTACACCTTC

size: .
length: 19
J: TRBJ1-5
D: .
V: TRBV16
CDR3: CASSPGGLLSWDSNQPQHF
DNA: TGTGCCAGCAGCCCCGGGGGGCTTTTATCGTGGGATAGCAATCAGCCCCAGCATTTT

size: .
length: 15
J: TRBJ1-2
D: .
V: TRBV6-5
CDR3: CASSYGRGGSYGYTF
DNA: TGTGCCAGCAGTTACGGAAGGGGCGGTAGCTATGGCTACACCTTC

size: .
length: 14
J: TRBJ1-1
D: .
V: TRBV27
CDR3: CASSLGVGGIGAFF
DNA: TGTGCCAGCAGTTTAGGGGTAGGAGGGATCGGAGCTTTCTTT

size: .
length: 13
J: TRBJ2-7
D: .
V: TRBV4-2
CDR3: CASSLGSSYEQYF
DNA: TGTGCCAGCAGCTTGGGGAGCTCCTACGAGCAGTACTTC

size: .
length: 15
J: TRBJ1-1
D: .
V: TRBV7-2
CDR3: CASSLPGHSGTEAFF
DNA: TGTGCCAGCAGCTTACCGGGACACTCGGGGACTGAAGCTTTCTTT

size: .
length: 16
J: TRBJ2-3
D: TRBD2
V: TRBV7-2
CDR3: CASSLTSGGAQDTQYF
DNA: TGTGCCAGCAGCTTAACTAGCGGGGGTGCACAAGATACGCAGTATTTT

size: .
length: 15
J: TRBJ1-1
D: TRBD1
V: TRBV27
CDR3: CASSLTGQGYTEAFF
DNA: TGTGCCAGCAGTTTAACGGGACAGGGTTACACTGAAGCTTTCTTT

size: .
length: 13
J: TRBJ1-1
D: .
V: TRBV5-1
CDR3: CASSFNGQTEAFF
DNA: TGCGCCAGCAGCTTCAATGGACAGACTGAAGCTTTCTTT

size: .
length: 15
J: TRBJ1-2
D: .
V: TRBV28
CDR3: CASSLQGTANYGYTF
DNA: TGTGCCAGCAGTCTACAGGGAACAGCTAACTATGGCTACACCTTC

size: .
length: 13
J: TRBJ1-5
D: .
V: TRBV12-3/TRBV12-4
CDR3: CASSFLSDQPQHF
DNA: TGTGCCAGCAGTTTTTTGTCGGATCAGCCCCAGCATTTT

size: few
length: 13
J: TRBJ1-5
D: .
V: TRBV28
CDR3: CASRGASNQPQHF
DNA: TGTGCCAGCAGGGGCGCTAGCAATCAGCCCCAGCATTTT

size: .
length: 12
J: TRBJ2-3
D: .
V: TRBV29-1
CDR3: CSPRVGTDTQYF
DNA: TGCAGCCCTCGGGTGGGCACAGATACGCAGTATTTT

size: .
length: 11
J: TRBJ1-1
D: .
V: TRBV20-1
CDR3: CSASMNTEAFF
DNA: TGCAGTGCTAGCATGAACACTGAAGCTTTCTTT

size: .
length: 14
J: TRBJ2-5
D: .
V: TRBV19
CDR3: CASSTSGIEETQYF
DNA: TGTGCCAGTAGTACCTCCGGGATTGAAGAGACCCAGTACTTC

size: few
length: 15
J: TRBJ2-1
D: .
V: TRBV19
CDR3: CASSIGAGSYNEQFF
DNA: TGTGCCAGTAGTATAGGGGCGGGGTCCTACAATGAGCAGTTCTTC

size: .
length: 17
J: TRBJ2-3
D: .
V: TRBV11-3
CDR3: CASSLDLQGEGSDTQYF
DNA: TGTGCCAGCAGCTTAGACCTACAGGGAGAGGGTTCAGATACGCAGTATTTT

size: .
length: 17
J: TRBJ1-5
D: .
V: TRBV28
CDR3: CASSLPLGGEGNQPQHF
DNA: TGTGCCAGCAGTTTACCGTTGGGGGGAGAGGGCAATCAGCCCCAGCATTTT

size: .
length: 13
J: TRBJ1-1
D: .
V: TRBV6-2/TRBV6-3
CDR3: CASSYYRDTEAFF
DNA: TGTGCCAGCAGTTACTACAGGGACACTGAAGCTTTCTTT

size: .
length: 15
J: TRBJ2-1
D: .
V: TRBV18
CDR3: CASSPGVGDTGPGLF
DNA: TGTGCCAGCTCACCAGGCGTGGGGGACACCGGTCCTGGGCTCTTC

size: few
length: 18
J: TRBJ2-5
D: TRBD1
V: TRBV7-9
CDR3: CASSPGTGQGPPRETQYF
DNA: TGTGCCAGCAGCCCCGGGACGGGACAGGGACCTCCTAGGGAGACCCAGTACTTC

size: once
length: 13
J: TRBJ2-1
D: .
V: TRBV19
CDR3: CASGRTNYNEQFF
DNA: TGTGCCAGTGGGCGGACTAATTACAATGAGCAGTTCTTC

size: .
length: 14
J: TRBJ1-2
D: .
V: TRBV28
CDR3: CASSAYTGNYGYTF
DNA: TGTGCCAGCAGTGCCTACACAGGGAACTATGGCTACACCTTC

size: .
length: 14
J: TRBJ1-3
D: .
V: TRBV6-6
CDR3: CASSYPGGGNTIYF
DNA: TGTGCCAGCAGTTATCCCGGGGGTGGAAACACCATATATTTT

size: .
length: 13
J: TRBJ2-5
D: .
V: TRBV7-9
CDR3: CASSRGSLETQYF
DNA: TGTGCCAGCAGCCGTGGGAGTTTGGAGACCCAGTACTTC

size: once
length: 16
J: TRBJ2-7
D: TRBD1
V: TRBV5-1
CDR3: CASRYLTGTGISEQYF
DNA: TGCGCCAGCAGATATCTCACCGGGACAGGAATTTCCGAGCAGTACTTC

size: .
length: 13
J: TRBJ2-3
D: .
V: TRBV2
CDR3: CASSESYTDTQYF
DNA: TGTGCCAGCAGTGAATCGTATACAGATACGCAGTATTTT

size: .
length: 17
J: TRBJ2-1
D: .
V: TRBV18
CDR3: CASSPPSKGQGGNEQFF
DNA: TGTGCCAGCTCACCACCGTCTAAGGGGCAAGGGGGCAATGAGCAGTTCTTC

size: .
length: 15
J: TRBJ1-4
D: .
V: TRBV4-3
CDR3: CASSQGIGTNEKLFF
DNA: TGCGCCAGCAGCCAAGGGATTGGGACAAACGAAAAACTGTTTTTT

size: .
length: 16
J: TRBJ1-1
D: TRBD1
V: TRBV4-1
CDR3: CASSQDLGTGFTEAFF
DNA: TGCGCCAGCAGCCAAGATCTGGGGACAGGCTTCACTGAAGCTTTCTTT